This T cell receptor beta chain was sequenced in a study of human T cells and chemical hapten exposure. Study context: Per-sample TCR yield variation was attributed mainly to small pooled library volume differences. General study results and limits: Significantly more large CDR3 similarity clusters arose among expanded TCRs than among controls. Having alopecia, the donors may differ immunologically from healthy people.

Germline-derived CDR1 and CDR2 are LNHDA and SQIVND (reference sequence). CDR3 length: 15 amino acids. Trimming shortened V by 5 bases and J by 6 bases, and 17 bases separated the two germline ends. The time point was: patch test 2, 6 weeks after DPC sensitization. Treatment specified: therapeutic diphenylcyclopropenone sensitization with weekly scalp DPC. Before extraction, the whole blood was not fractionated, and total RNA was taken from it. About this clonotype itself: What it binds is not known.

TCRdb re-called the RACE reads through MiXCR, storing one row per CDR3 protein. The sample contains about 140,000 distinct CDR3 sequences, roughly 10% of which appear only once. The sequencing used whole blood, collected in connection with sensitization to the hapten diphenylcyclopropenone (DPC). The receptor's source is a woman in her fifties or sixties with alopecia areata. Some clones in this sample may be carry-over from other donors' samples. This chain uses TRBV19 with TRBJ2-1, with D perhaps being TRBD1 or TRBD2 (6 bases each). The CDR3 is CASSATRGGSNEQFF. The CDR3 DNA sequence: TGTGCCAGTAGTGCGACTAGAGGGGGGTCCAATGAGCAGTTCTTC.